The clone carrying this T cell receptor beta chain was recorded a few times. Its target is not known. Only in-frame clones appear in the TCRdb table, and some are missing; sequencing was by immunoSEQ multiplex PCR. The repertoire consists of some 120,000 clones, with around 88% occurring once and the leading ten covering approximately 5%. The record originates from a study of T cell responses to AZD1222 COVID-19 vaccine. General observations from the study: Baseline seropositivity occurred in only 5 or 6 AZD1222 recipients. There were mostly white British donors and more females than males, and clonal diversity was possibly underestimated.

CDR3 length: 15 amino acids. V gave up 4 bases and J gave up 3 bases; unmatched junction bases: 4. Germline V gene lookup returns CDR1 MGHRA and CDR2 YSYEKL. The chain links TRBV4-1 to TRBJ2-7, with 12 bases matching TRBD2. This sample comprised peripheral blood, obtained on day 0 of AZD1222 vaccination. This TCR was sampled from an adult in good health. The CDR3 bases are TGCGCCAGCAGCCTCGGGGGACTAGCGGGCTACGAGCAGTACTTC. Amino acids: CASSLGGLAGYEQYF.